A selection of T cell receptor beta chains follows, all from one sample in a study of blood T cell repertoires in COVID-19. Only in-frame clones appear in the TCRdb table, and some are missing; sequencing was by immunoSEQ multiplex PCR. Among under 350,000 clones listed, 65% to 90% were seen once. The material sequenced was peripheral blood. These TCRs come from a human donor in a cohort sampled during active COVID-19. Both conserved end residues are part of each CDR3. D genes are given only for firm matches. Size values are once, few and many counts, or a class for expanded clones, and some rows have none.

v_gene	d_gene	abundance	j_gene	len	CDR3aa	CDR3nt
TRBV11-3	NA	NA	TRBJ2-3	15	CASSLVGRGTDTQYF	TGTGCCAGCAGCTTAGTTGGCCGGGGCACAGATACGCAGTATTTT
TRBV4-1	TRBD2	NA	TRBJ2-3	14	CASSPREGWDTQYF	TGCGCCAGCAGCCCTCGGGAGGGTTGGGATACGCAGTATTTT
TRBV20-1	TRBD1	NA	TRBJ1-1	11	CSARQQGDAFF	TGCAGTGCTAGACAACAGGGGGATGCTTTCTTT
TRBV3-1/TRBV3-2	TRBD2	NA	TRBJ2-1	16	CASSQGGLADYNEQFF	TGTGCCAGCAGCCAAGGGGGACTAGCGGATTACAATGAGCAGTTCTTC
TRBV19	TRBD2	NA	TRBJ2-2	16	CASSRLAGAGTGELFF	TGTGCCAGTAGTCGGCTAGCGGGAGCAGGCACCGGGGAGCTGTTTTTT
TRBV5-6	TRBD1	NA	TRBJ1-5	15	CASSLSRGVISAQHF	TGTGCCAGCAGCTTAAGCAGGGGGGTTATATCGGCCCAGCATTTT
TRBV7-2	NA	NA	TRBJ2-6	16	CASSLSHSSGANVLTF	TGTGCCAGCAGCTTATCCCACTCCTCTGGGGCCAACGTCCTGACTTTC
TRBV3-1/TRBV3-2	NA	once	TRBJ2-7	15	CASSRVGGGNYEQYF	TGTGCCAGCAGCCGGGTTGGGGGGGGCAACTACGAGCAGTACTTC
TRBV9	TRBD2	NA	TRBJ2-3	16	CASSVAGSGSVDTQYF	TGTGCCAGCAGCGTAGCGGGTAGCGGGAGTGTCGATACGCAGTATTTT
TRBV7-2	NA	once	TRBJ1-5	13	CASSLAEDQPQHF	TGTGCCAGCAGCTTAGCGGAGGATCAGCCCCAGCATTTT
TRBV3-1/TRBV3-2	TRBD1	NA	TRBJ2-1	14	CASSLTGHMNEQFF	TGTGCCAGCAGTCTGACAGGGCATATGAATGAGCAGTTCTTC
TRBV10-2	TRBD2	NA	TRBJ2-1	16	CASSESREGPYNEQFF	TGCGCCAGCAGTGAGTCGAGGGAGGGCCCCTACAATGAGCAGTTCTTC
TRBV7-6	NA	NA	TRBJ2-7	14	CASSLSLTAYEQYF	TGTGCCAGCAGCTTATCCCTGACAGCCTACGAGCAGTACTTC
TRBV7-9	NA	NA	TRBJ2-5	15	CASSFASGNQETQYF	TGTGCCAGCAGCTTCGCTTCCGGGAATCAAGAGACCCAGTACTTC
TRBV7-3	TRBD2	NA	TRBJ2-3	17	CASSRTGGPGPADTQYF	TGTGCCAGCAGCCGAACGGGAGGGCCCGGGCCGGCAGATACGCAGTATTTT
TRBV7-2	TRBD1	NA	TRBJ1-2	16	CASRPTGTGVHYGYTF	TGTGCCAGCAGGCCCACCGGGACAGGGGTTCACTATGGCTACACCTTC
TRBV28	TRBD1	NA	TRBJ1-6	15	CATRPTGTYNSPLHF	TGTGCCACTAGACCGACAGGGACTTATAATTCACCCCTCCACTTT
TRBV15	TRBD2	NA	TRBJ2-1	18	CATSTPQGGRSAGNEQFF	TGTGCCACCAGCACACCTCAGGGCGGGAGATCTGCTGGCAATGAGCAGTTCTTC
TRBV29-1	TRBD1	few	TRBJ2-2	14	CSVSQGEWTGELFF	TGCAGCGTTTCCCAGGGGGAGTGGACCGGGGAGCTGTTTTTT
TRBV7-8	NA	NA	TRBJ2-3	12	CASSSSTDTQYF	TGTGCCAGCAGCTCTAGCACAGATACGCAGTATTTT
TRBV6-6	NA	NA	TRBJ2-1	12	CASSFSDNEQFF	TGTGCCAGCAGCTTCAGTGACAATGAGCAGTTCTTC
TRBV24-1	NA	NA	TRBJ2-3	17	CATSDLSGSRGFDTQYF	TGTGCCACCAGTGATTTGTCGGGTAGCCGAGGGTTTGATACGCAGTATTTT
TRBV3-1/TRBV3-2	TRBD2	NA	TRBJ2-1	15	CASSQGGRAMNEQFF	TGTGCCAGCAGCCAAGGCGGGAGGGCCATGAATGAGCAGTTCTTC
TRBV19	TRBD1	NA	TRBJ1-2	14	CASSIGTDFYGYTF	TGTGCCAGTAGTATTGGGACAGACTTCTATGGCTACACCTTC
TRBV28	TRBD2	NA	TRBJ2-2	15	CASSYAGVNTGELFF	TGTGCCAGCAGTTACGCGGGGGTGAACACCGGGGAGCTGTTTTTT
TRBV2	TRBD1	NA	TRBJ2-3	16	CASSEYRGRGTDTQYF	TGTGCCAGCAGTGAATACAGGGGGCGAGGCACAGATACGCAGTATTTT
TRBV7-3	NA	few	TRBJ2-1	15	CASSLTTASYNEQFF	TGTGCCAGCAGCTTAACGACAGCATCCTACAATGAGCAGTTCTTC
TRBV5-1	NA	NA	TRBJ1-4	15	CASSVRGEGNEKLFF	TGCGCCAGCAGCGTGCGGGGGGAAGGTAATGAAAAACTGTTTTTT
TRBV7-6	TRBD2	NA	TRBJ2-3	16	CASSSTRLAFTDTQYF	TGTGCCAGCAGCTCAACTAGACTAGCGTTCACAGATACGCAGTATTTT
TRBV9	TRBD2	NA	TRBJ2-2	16	CASSVGGRRNTGELFF	TGTGCCAGCAGCGTAGGCGGGAGGCGGAACACCGGGGAGCTGTTTTTT
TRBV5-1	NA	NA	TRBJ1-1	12	CASSLNDREAFF	TGCGCCAGCAGCTTGAACGACAGAGAAGCTTTCTTT